The clone carrying this TCR beta chain was detected ten times or more. Some clones are missing from TCRdb's copy, which holds only in-frame ones; the method was immunoSEQ multiplex PCR. The sample has some 1,100,000 clones, more than 75% seen once; the top ten hold under 0.65%. The data originate from a study of shared clonotypes between healthy human individuals. Specimen: memory CD4+ T cells from PBMCs. The subset denotes: CD45RA-negative fraction. The TCR originated in a man younger than 30 in good health. Some clones in this sample may be carry-over from other donors' samples.

The chain's CDR3 is CASSQVVSGNTIYF. In nucleotides, the CDR3 is TGTGCCAGCAGCCAAGTGGTGTCTGGAAACACCATATATTTT. The V call is TRBV14, the J call TRBJ1-3; D uncertain. The CDR3 has 14 residues. CDR1 and CDR2 from the germline V gene are SGHDN and FVKESK. Between the trimmed V and J ends, which lost 1 base and 1 base, there was a span of 5 bases.